The source of this T cell receptor beta chain is a study of blood T cell repertoires in COVID-19. Some clones are missing from TCRdb's copy, which holds only in-frame ones; the method was immunoSEQ multiplex PCR. The data hold 250,000 to 350,000 clones, with more than 65% observed a single time. V shed 4 bases and J shed 5 bases, with 15 bases lying between them. CDR1 SQVTM and CDR2 ANQGSEA come from the germline V gene. This CDR3 is 13 amino acids long. The rearrangement joins TRBV29-1 to TRBJ2-7; D is possibly TRBD2 (6 bases). This TCR was recovered from a person between 65 and 80 years old with COVID-19, enrolled during active disease. Sequencing was carried out using peripheral blood. The CDR3 nucleotides read TGCAGCGTTGTGGGGACTCATAGAAACGAGCAGTACTTC. Residues: CSVVGTHRNEQYF.